The 17 T cell receptor beta chains below all came from one sample that was sequenced in a study of T cells in Graves' hyperthyroidism and ophthalmopathy (dated by TCRdb to the late 2010s). Library method: multiplex PCR. The data were produced on an Illumina HiSeq 2000. The TCR beta CDR3 regions were amplified from RNA transcripts. For the first round of RT-PCR on the TCR CDR3, the HTBI primer set was used together with the Qiagen OneStep RT-PCR kit. TCRdb ran its own pipeline on the public reads, namely fastp trimming at Q25 and MiXCR clone calling, and kept in-frame beta chains. All rows with the same CDR3 protein become a single entry with the most common DNA and genes. The sample yields about 530,000 distinct CDR3 sequences; 15% to 20% were counted once. Of the sample, approximately 15% is held by the ten largest clones. Sequencing used blood. The receptors derive from a woman under 30 with Graves' ophthalmopathy.

This clonotype was seen only a few times. The chain recombines TRBV15 with TRBJ2-1, with 9 bases lining up with TRBD2. The CDR3 has 15 amino acids. J gave up 6 bases and V 1 base, and 4 bases lay outside the gene matches. Germline V CDR1 and CDR2: LNHNV, YYDKDF (reference sequence). In nucleotides, the CDR3 is TGTGCCACCAGCAGAGGCGGGGGGGGGCCCAATGAGCAGTTCTTC. This encodes CATSRGGGGPNEQFF.

This clonotype was detected a few times. This chain's CDR3 is CASSLTVRSHEQYF. CDR3 in DNA: TGTGCCAGCAGTCTTACCGTGAGGTCCCACGAGCAGTACTTC. This rearrangement joins TRBV27 to TRBJ2-7; D is ambiguous. Germline V gene data show CDR1 as MNHEY and CDR2 as SMNVEV (reference sequence). The CDR3 totals 14 residues. V was trimmed by 5 bases and J by 5 bases, leaving 16 bases between them.

This chain connects TRBV29-1 to TRBJ2-3; no firm D call. Trimming took 1 base from V and 6 from J, leaving 14 bases between them. There are 14 residues in the CDR3. Germline V gene data show CDR1 as SQVTM and CDR2 as ANQGSEA. The CDR3 DNA reads TGCAGCGTTGAAGGATGGCCGCCCTTGGATACGCAGTATTTT. This translates into CSVEGWPPLDTQYF.

This clonotype was counted at least ten times. The chain's CDR3 is CASSEGGSYEQYF. CDR3 bases: TGTGCCAGCAGTGAGGGGGGTTCCTACGAGCAGTACTTC. The chain recombines TRBV6-1 with TRBJ2-7, with a possible D match to TRBD2 (6 bases). Germline V gene data show CDR1 as MNHNS and CDR2 as SASEGT. This CDR3 spans 13 amino acids. Trimming pared 3 bases from V and 1 base from J, leaving 7 bases between.

This clonotype was seen only a few times. V is TRBV15 and J is TRBJ2-5, with 9 bases lining up with TRBD2. The CDR3 sequence is 17 residues long. Germline loops: CDR1 LNHNV, CDR2 YYDKDF (reference sequence). V gave up 0 bases and J gave up 4 bases; unmatched junction bases: 9. The CDR3 region is CATSRDRASGGRETQYF. The DNA for the CDR3 is TGTGCCACCAGCAGAGATCGTGCCAGCGGGGGGAGAGAGACCCAGTACTTC.

This clonotype was picked up a small number of times. The J gene is TRBJ2-7, the V gene TRBV7-3, with TRBD2 matching 13 bases. The junction had 3 bases not matched to a gene; V was cut back by 5 bases and J by 5 bases. The length of the CDR3 is 14 residues. Germline-derived CDR1 and CDR2 are SGHTA and FQGTGA. The chain's CDR3 is CASSRGLAGNEQYF. The CDR3 nucleotides are TGTGCCAGCAGCCGGGGACTAGCGGGAAACGAGCAGTACTTC.

There are a few counts of this clonotype. The V call is TRBV10-3, the J call TRBJ2-3; D uncertain. Trimming removed 5 bases from V and 0 bases from J, with 9 bases in between. This CDR3 contains 14 residues. Germline CDR1 is ENHRY and CDR2 is SYGVKD. CDR3 region: CAISNEQSTDTQYF. CDR3 nucleotides: TGTGCCATCAGTAACGAGCAGAGCACAGATACGCAGTATTTT.

This clonotype was detected ten times or more. This sequence joins TRBV3-1 and TRBJ2-1, with D possibly matching TRBD1 (5 bases). The V gene lost 1 base and the J gene lost 0 bases, with 10 bases spanning the gap. The CDR3 has 16 residues. Germline CDR1 and CDR2: LGHDT and YNNKEL (reference sequence). The CDR3 here is CASSQVRQYSYNEQFF. CDR3 sequence (DNA): TGTGCCAGCAGCCAAGTGCGACAGTACTCCTACAATGAGCAGTTCTTC.

This clonotype was observed a few times. The genes are TRBV2 and TRBJ2-7, with D perhaps TRBD2 (5 bases). Looked up from germline, CDR1 is SNHLY and CDR2 is FYNNEI. V dropped 4 bases and J dropped 0 bases, with 13 bases sitting between them. The CDR3 totals 15 residues. For the CDR3, the DNA is TGTGCCAGCAGTGGAAGGGAGTTCCTCTCCTACGAGCAGTACTTC. It translates to CASSGREFLSYEQYF.

There are many counts of this clonotype. This sequence joins TRBV7-9 and TRBJ2-3; TRBD2 aligns across 13 bases. V trimming: 2 bases; J trimming: 5 bases; junction bases outside the gene matches: 4. The CDR3 is 16 amino acids. CDR1 is SEHNR, CDR2 FQNEAQ, per germline (reference sequence). CDR3 amino acids: CASSLKLAGGGDTQYF. CDR3 sequence (DNA): TGTGCCAGCAGCTTAAAACTAGCGGGGGGGGGAGATACGCAGTATTTT. Based on the CDR3 plus reference TRBV7-9 and TRBJ2-3, the full variable domain is DTGVSQNPRHKITKRGQNVTFRCDPISEHNRLYWYRQTLGQGPEFLTYFQNEAQLEKSRLLSDRFSAERPKGSFSTLEIQRTEQGDSAMYLCASSLKLAGGGDTQYFGPGTRLTVL.

The genes are TRBV4-1 and TRBJ1-4; no clear D. This CDR3 region has 19 residues. CDR1 MGHRA and CDR2 YSYEKL come from the germline V gene. With 5 bases removed from V and 1 base from J, the gap between germline ends came to 23 bases. Here the CDR3 reads CASSVNGYIEEETNEKLFF. The DNA for the CDR3 is TGCGCCAGCAGCGTAAACGGTTACATCGAGGAGGAAACTAATGAAAAACTGTTTTTT.

This clonotype was counted a few times. V usage is TRBV6-2 or TRBV6-3 and J usage is TRBJ1-1; no firm D call. Germline-derived CDR1 and CDR2 are MNHEY and SVGEGT. The CDR3 is made up of 18 amino acids. V lost 2 bases to trimming and J lost 11 bases, with 30 bases between them. Here the CDR3 reads CASSYTLISALHLLTAFF. In DNA, the CDR3 is TGTGCCAGCAGTTACACTCTTATCTCAGCGCTCCATTTACTCACGGCTTTCTTT.

This clonotype was detected many times. The chain has TRBV18 and TRBJ2-7; D might be TRBD1 or TRBD2, each matching 5 bases. The germline CDR1 and CDR2 sequences are KGHSH and LQKENI. V gave up 4 bases and J gave up 0 bases, with 16 bases separating them. The CDR3 length is 16 residues. DNA of the CDR3: TGTGCCAGCTCACGAATCCCGGGACGAAACTCCTACGAGCAGTACTTC. This encodes CASSRIPGRNSYEQYF. The whole variable domain, filled in from reference TRBV18 and TRBJ2-7, reads NAGVMQNPRHLVRRRGQEARLRCSPMKGHSHVYWYRQLPEEGLKFMVYLQKENIIDESGMPKERFSAEFPKEGPSILRIQQVVRGDSAAYFCASSRIPGRNSYEQYFGPGTRLTVT.

In its sample, this clonotype was seen many times. This sequence joins TRBV12-5 and TRBJ2-5; D is ambiguous. V was trimmed by 3 bases and J by 3 bases, leaving 8 bases between them. The CDR3 runs to 13 residues. Germline V gives CDR1 LGHNT, CDR2 FRNRAP. CDR3: CASGFGQKETQYF. The CDR3 DNA follows: TGTGCTAGTGGTTTTGGCCAGAAAGAGACCCAGTACTTC.

This chain uses TRBV6-1 with TRBJ2-4; 8 nucleotides match TRBD1. The CDR3 consists of 15 residues. Looked up from germline, CDR1 is MNHNS and CDR2 is SASEGT. The V and J ends lost 7 bases and 0 bases, in that order; junction bases with no gene match: 5. The CDR3 DNA follows: TGTGCCAGCACAGGACAGGGTTTAGCCAAAAACATTCAGTACTTC. It specifies CASTGQGLAKNIQYF.

A few counts support this clonotype. The chain combines TRBV20-1 with TRBJ1-1; 10 bases line up with TRBD1. Germline CDR1 reads DFQATT; CDR2 reads SNEGSKA (reference sequence). With V trimmed by 5 bases and J by 2 bases, 11 bases remained unmatched. The CDR3 is made up of 16 amino acids. In DNA, the CDR3 is TGCAGTGCTCGGGGCCCCGGGACAGGGGCTAACACTGAAGCTTTCTTT. This gives the protein CSARGPGTGANTEAFF.

This clonotype was counted at least ten times. This chain uses TRBV3-2 with TRBJ2-2. TRBV3-2 counts as a pseudogene. This CDR3 region has 13 residues. CDR3 sequence reads: CASSVRGTGELFF. For the CDR3, the DNA is TGTGCCAGCAGCGTACGAGGCACCGGGGAGCTGTTTTTT.